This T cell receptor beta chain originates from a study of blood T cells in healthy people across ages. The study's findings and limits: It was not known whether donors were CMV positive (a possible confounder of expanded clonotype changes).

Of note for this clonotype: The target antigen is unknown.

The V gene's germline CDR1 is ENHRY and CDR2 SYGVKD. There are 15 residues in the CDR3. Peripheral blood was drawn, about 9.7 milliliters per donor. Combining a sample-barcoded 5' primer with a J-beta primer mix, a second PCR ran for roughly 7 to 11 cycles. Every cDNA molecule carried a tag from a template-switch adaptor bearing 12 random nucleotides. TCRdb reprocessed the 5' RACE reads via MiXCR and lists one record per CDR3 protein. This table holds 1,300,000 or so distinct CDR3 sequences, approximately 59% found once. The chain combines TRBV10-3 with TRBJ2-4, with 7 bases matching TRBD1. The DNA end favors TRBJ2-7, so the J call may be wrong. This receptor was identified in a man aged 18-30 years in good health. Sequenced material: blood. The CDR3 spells CAISQTGTVLYEQYF. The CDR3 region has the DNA TGTGCCATCAGCCAAACCGGGACAGTCCTTTACGAGCAGTACTTC.